The clone carrying this TCR beta chain was seen at least ten times. Its antigen is unidentified. This entry comes from a study of T-cell reconstitution after alpha-beta-depleted transplantation in children. The study, taken as a whole, reports: Roughly two months post-transplant, alpha-beta T cells reportedly originated from several hundred graft clones that had expanded.

Germline lookup yields CDR1 MNHEY and CDR2 SVGAGI. The CDR3 covers 17 residues. Trimming left V 5 bases short and J 6 bases short, with 25 bases between. During its preparation, the TCRbeta library received unique molecular identifiers. TCRdb used MiXCR to reprocess the PCR reads, holding one entry per CDR3 protein. The sample has 670,000 or so distinct CDR3 sequences; less than 15% are singletons. This rearrangement joins TRBV6-5 to TRBJ1-1; D remains ambiguous. The receptor was isolated from a girl under 10 years old with congenital amegakaryocytic thrombocytopenia, due to receive a stem cell transplant. Sequencing was performed on PBMCs, taken before TCRalphabeta/CD19-depleted stem cell transplant. The CDR3 here is CASSRAVGLSSGAEAFF. CDR3 bases: TGTGCCAGCAGTCGGGCCGTAGGGCTATCTTCGGGAGCTGAAGCTTTCTTT.